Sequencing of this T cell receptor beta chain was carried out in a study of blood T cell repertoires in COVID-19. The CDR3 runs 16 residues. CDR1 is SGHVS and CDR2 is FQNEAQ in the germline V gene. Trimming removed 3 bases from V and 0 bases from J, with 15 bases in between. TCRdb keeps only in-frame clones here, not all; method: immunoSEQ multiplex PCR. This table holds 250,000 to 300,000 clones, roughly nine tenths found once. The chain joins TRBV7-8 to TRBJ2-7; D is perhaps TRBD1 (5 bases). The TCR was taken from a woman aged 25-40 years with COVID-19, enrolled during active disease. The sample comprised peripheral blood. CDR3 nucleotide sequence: TGTGCCAGCAGCTTTACCAGGGTTGAGACCTCCTACGAGCAGTACTTC. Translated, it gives CASSFTRVETSYEQYF.